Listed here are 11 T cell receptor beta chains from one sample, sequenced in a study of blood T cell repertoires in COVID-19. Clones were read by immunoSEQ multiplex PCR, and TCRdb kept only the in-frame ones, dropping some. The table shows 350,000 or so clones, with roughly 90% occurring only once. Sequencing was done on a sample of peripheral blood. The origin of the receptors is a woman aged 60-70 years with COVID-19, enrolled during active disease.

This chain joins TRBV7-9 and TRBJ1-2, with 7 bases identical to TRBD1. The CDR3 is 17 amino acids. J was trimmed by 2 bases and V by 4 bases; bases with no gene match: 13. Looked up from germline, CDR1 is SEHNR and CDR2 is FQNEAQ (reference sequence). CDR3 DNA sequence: TGTGCCAGCAGCTCTTCCGACAGGGCCGAGTGGAACTATGGCTACACCTTC. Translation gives CASSSSDRAEWNYGYTF.

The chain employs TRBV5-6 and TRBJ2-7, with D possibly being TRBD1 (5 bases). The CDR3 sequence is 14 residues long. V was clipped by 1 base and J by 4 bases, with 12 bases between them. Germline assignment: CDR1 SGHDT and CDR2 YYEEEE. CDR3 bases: TGTGCCAGCAGCTTGAATTCAGGGTATTACGAGCAGTACTTC. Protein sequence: CASSLNSGYYEQYF.

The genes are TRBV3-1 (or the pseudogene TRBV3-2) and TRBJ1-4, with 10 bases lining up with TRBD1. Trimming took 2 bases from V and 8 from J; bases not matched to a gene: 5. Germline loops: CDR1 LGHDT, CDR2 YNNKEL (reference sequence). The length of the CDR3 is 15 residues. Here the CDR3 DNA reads TGTGCCAGCAGCCAACGGACAGGGGGTGGCGAAAAACTGTTTTTT. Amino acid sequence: CASSQRTGGGEKLFF.

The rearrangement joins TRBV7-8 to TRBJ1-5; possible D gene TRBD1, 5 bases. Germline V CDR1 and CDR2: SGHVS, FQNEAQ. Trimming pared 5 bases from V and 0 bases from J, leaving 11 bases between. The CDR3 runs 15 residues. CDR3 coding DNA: TGTGCCAGCAGCCTGACAGTTTATAGCAATCAGCCCCAGCATTTT. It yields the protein CASSLTVYSNQPQHF.

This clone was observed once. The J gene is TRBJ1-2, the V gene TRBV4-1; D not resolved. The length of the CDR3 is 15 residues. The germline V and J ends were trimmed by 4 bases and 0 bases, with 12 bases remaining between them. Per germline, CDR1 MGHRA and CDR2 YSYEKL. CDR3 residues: CASSPGRPANYGYTF. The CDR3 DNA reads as TGCGCCAGCAGCCCGGGGAGGCCAGCTAACTATGGCTACACCTTC.

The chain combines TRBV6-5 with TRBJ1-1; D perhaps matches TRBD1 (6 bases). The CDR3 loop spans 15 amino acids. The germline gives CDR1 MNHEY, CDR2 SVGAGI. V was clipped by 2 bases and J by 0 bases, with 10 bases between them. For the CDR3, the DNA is TGTGCCAGCAGTTACGTCCAGGGGATGAACACTGAAGCTTTCTTT. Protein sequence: CASSYVQGMNTEAFF.

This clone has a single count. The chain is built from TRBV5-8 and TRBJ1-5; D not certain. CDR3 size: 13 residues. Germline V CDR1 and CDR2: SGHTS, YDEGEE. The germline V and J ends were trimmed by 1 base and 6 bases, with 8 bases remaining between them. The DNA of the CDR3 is TGTGCCAGCAGCTTGCAGGTGGCTCAGCCCCAGCATTTT. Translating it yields CASSLQVAQPQHF.

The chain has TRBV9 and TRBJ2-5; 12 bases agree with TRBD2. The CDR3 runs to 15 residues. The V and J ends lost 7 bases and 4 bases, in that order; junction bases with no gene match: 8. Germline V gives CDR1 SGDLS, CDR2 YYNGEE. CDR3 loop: CASGRTSGAAETQYF. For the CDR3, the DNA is TGTGCCAGCGGACGGACTAGCGGGGCCGCAGAGACCCAGTACTTC.

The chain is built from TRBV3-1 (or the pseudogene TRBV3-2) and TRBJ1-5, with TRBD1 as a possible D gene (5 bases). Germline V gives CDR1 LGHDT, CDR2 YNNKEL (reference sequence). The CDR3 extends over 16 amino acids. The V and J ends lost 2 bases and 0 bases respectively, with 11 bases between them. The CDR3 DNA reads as TGTGCCAGCAGCCAAACTCAGGGATATAGCAATCAGCCCCAGCATTTT. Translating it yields CASSQTQGYSNQPQHF.

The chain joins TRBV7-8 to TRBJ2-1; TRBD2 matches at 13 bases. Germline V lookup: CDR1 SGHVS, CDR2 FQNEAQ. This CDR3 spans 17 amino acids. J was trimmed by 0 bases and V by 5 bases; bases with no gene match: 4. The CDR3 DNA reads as TGTGCCAGCAGCCGGACTAGCGGGGGAAGCTCCTACAATGAGCAGTTCTTC. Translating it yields CASSRTSGGSSYNEQFF.

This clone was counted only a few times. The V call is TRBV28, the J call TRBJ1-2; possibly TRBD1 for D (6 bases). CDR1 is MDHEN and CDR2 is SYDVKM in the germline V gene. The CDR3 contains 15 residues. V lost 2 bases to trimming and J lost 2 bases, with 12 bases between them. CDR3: CASSLPSQGNYGYTF. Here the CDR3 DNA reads TGTGCCAGCAGTTTACCCTCACAGGGAAACTATGGCTACACCTTC.